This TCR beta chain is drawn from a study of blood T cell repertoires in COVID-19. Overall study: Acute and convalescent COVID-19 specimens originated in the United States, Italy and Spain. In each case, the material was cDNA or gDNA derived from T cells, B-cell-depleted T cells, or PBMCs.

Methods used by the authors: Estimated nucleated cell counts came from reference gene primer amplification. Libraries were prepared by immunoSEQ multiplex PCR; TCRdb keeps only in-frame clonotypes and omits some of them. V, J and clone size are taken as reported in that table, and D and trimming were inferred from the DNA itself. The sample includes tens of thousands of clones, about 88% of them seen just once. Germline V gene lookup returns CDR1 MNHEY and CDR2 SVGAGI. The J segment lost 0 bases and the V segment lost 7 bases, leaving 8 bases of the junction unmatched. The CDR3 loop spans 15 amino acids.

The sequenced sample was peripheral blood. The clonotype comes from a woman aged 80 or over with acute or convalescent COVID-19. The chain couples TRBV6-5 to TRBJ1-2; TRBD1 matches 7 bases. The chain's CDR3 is CASIPRQGSNYGYTF. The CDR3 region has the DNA TGTGCCAGCATCCCGAGACAGGGATCTAACTATGGCTACACCTTC.